Below are 27 T cell receptor beta chains sequenced from a single sample in a study of OX40 agonist ivuxolimab in advanced cancers. Only in-frame clones appear in the TCRdb table, and some are missing; sequencing was by immunoSEQ multiplex PCR. In the table there are about 77,000 clones, 85% to 90% of which are singletons. Sequences were derived from CD4+ or CD8+ T cells sorted from blood, sampled in a trial of the OX40 agonist ivuxolimab. The source of these receptors is an adult with an advanced solid tumor such as melanoma, head and neck, liver or kidney cancer.

This clone was observed once. The genes are TRBV6-1 and TRBJ2-7; D call uncertain. CDR3 size: 12 residues. Germline loops: CDR1 MNHNS, CDR2 SASEGT. V shed 0 bases and J shed 0 bases, with 0 bases lying between them. The CDR3 loop reads CASSEASYEQYF. The CDR3 nucleotides read TGTGCCAGCAGTGAAGCCTCCTACGAGCAGTACTTC.

The chain has TRBV18 and TRBJ2-6; 12 bases are shared with TRBD1. CDR3 length equals 18 residues. J gave up 3 bases and V 2 bases, and 5 bases lay outside the gene matches. Germline values: CDR1 KGHSH, CDR2 LQKENI. The DNA for the CDR3 is TGTGCCAGCTCACCATCGGGACAGGGGGCGCTTGGGGCCAACGTCCTGACTTTC. Amino acid sequence: CASSPSGQGALGANVLTF. Combining the CDR3 with reference TRBV18 and TRBJ2-6 gives the whole variable domain NAGVMQNPRHLVRRRGQEARLRCSPMKGHSHVYWYRQLPEEGLKFMVYLQKENIIDESGMPKERFSAEFPKEGPSILRIQQVVRGDSAAYFCASSPSGQGALGANVLTFGAGSRLTVL.

The rearrangement links TRBV6-1 to TRBJ2-7; D possibly corresponds to TRBD2 (5 bases). Germline V gene lookup returns CDR1 MNHNS and CDR2 SASEGT. The CDR3 is 15 residues long. Trimming took 1 base from V and 4 from J, leaving 14 bases between them. CDR3 amino acids: CASSEGTLLGYEQYF. As DNA, the CDR3 is TGTGCCAGCAGTGAAGGGACTTTATTGGGATACGAGCAGTACTTC.

The chain links TRBV7-9 to TRBJ2-5; TRBD1 aligns across 9 bases. TRBJ2-7 matches the DNA end more closely, so the J call is doubtful. The CDR3 is 15 residues long. CDR1 SEHNR and CDR2 FQNEAQ come from the germline V gene (reference sequence). The CDR3 DNA is TGTGCCAGCAGCTTGCCCGGGACAGGGTACTACGAGCAGTACTTC. Its protein is CASSLPGTGYYEQYF.

This clone turned up a few times. V and J are TRBV9 and TRBJ2-1; 10 nucleotides agree with TRBD1. V trimming: 3 bases; J trimming: 7 bases; junction bases outside the gene matches: 4. CDR1 is SGDLS and CDR2 is YYNGEE in the germline V gene. This CDR3 has 14 amino acids. The CDR3: CASSEPGQGNEQFF. In DNA, the CDR3 is TGTGCCAGCAGCGAGCCGGGACAGGGGAATGAGCAGTTCTTC.

CDR3 in DNA: TGTGCCAGCAGCTTGGTTCCCCTCGGGGAGACCCAGTACTTC. Translating gives CASSLVPLGETQYF. The rearrangement joins TRBV5-4 to TRBJ2-5, with D hard to call. The germline V and J ends were trimmed by 0 bases and 5 bases, with 11 bases remaining between them. The V gene's germline CDR1 is SGHNT and CDR2 YYREEE (reference sequence). The CDR3 is made up of 14 amino acids.

The rearrangement uses TRBV4-2 and TRBJ1-6; 8 bases map to TRBD1. Germline V gene data show CDR1 as LGHNA and CDR2 as YNFKEQ. The CDR3 has 15 residues. The V gene end was trimmed by 4 bases and the J gene end by 11 bases; junction bases not matched to a gene: 10. CDR3 DNA: TGTGCCAGCAGCCCCCCGACAGGGGATAGGACACCCCTCCACTTT. It specifies CASSPPTGDRTPLHF.

The CDR3 loop is CASSPSWGGSYYEQYF. The CDR3 DNA follows: TGTGCCAGCAGCCCTTCCTGGGGGGGGAGCTACTACGAGCAGTACTTC. This chain joins TRBV5-4 and TRBJ2-7; 7 bases line up with TRBD2. V lost 4 bases and J lost 3; bases outside the gene matches: 13. CDR1 is SGHNT, CDR2 YYREEE, per germline (reference sequence). This CDR3 region has 16 residues.

The CDR3 sequence: CASSSSDLGWDEKLFF. As DNA, the CDR3 is TGTGCCAGCAGCTCTTCAGATCTAGGATGGGATGAAAAACTGTTTTTT. The rearrangement uses TRBV7-9 and TRBJ1-4, with unresolved D. Trimming pared 4 bases from V and 6 bases from J, leaving 18 bases between. The CDR3 consists of 16 residues. Germline CDR1 SEHNR, CDR2 FQNEAQ (reference sequence).

The chain uses TRBV19 and TRBJ2-7; weak D call: TRBD2 (6 bases). Trimming took off 3 bases at V and 9 bases at J, with 18 bases between the two ends. The germline gives CDR1 LNHDA, CDR2 SQIVND (reference sequence). The CDR3 consists of 14 residues. In DNA, the CDR3 is TGTGCCAGTAGTATTCGTCCCATGGAGGGTGGGCAGTACTTC. It yields the protein CASSIRPMEGGQYF.

This sequence joins TRBV10-3 and TRBJ2-3; 13 bases are shared with TRBD2. J was trimmed by 8 bases and V by 0 bases; bases with no gene match: 5. The length of the CDR3 is 16 residues. CDR1 is ENHRY and CDR2 is SYGVKD in the germline V gene. The CDR3 is CAISESSGTSGATQYF. CDR3 sequence (DNA): TGTGCCATCAGTGAGTCGAGTGGGACTAGCGGGGCTACGCAGTATTTT.

The chain couples TRBV30 to TRBJ2-2; D call uncertain. Deletions cut 2 bases from V and 4 bases from J, with 11 bases between. Germline assignment: CDR1 GTSNPN and CDR2 SVGIG (reference sequence). This CDR3 contains 14 residues. CDR3 amino acids: CAWSPQSRTGELFF. DNA of the CDR3: TGTGCCTGGAGTCCCCAATCCCGCACCGGGGAGCTGTTTTTT.

This clone was counted once. This chain links TRBV12-5 with TRBJ2-1, with D maybe TRBD2 (6 bases). CDR3 length: 15 residues. V was trimmed by 6 bases and J by 7 bases, leaving 19 bases between them. Germline V CDR1 and CDR2: LGHNT, FRNRAP. This CDR3 reads CASGLDRNGGNEQFF. The CDR3 DNA sequence: TGTGCTAGTGGATTAGACAGAAACGGGGGAAATGAGCAGTTCTTC.

The genes are TRBV5-4 and TRBJ2-1; D tentatively reads TRBD1 or TRBD2 (5 bases each). Deletions cut 5 bases from V and 8 bases from J, with 23 bases between. The length of the CDR3 is 16 residues. CDR1 and CDR2 from the germline V gene are SGHNT and YYREEE (reference sequence). In nucleotides, the CDR3 is TGTGCCAGCAGAGCGGCGGCTGGGACCCAGCCCCATGAGCAGTTCTTC. Protein sequence: CASRAAAGTQPHEQFF.

The chain is built from TRBV20-1 and TRBJ2-7; the D gene is possibly TRBD1 (6 bases). Trimming removed 5 bases at V and 4 bases at J, with 9 bases between. The CDR3 runs 11 residues. In germline, CDR1 is DFQATT, CDR2 SNEGSKA (reference sequence). CDR3 protein: CSAGDIYEQYF. CDR3 nucleotide sequence: TGCAGTGCTGGGGACATTTACGAGCAGTACTTC.

The rearrangement uses TRBV19 and TRBJ1-2; TRBD1 matches at 10 bases. Germline V CDR1 and CDR2: LNHDA, SQIVND (reference sequence). This CDR3 has 15 amino acids. Trimming at V came to 4 bases and at J to 6 bases, leaving 8 bases not matched to a gene. CDR3 DNA: TGTGCCAGTAGTAGGGGGGACAGGGGACTTGATGGCTACACCTTC. Its translation is CASSRGDRGLDGYTF. Based on the CDR3 plus reference TRBV19 and TRBJ1-2, the full variable domain is DGGITQSPKYLFRKEGQNVTLSCEQNLNHDAMYWYRQDPGQGLRLIYYSQIVNDFQKGDIAEGYSVSREKKESFPLTVTSAQKNPTAFYLCASSRGDRGLDGYTFGSGTRLTVV.

The chain joins TRBV5-1 to TRBJ1-2; D is undetermined. Trimming removed 4 bases from V and 8 bases from J, with 15 bases in between. The CDR3 has 13 amino acids. Germline values: CDR1 SGHRS, CDR2 YFSETQ. The CDR3, as DNA: TGCGCCAGCAGCCCCTCTCACCCTACGGGCTACACCTTC. It is translated as CASSPSHPTGYTF.

The V gene is TRBV19, the J gene TRBJ1-2; TRBD1 is a possible D gene (5 bases). The germline gives CDR1 LNHDA, CDR2 SQIVND (reference sequence). There are 14 residues in the CDR3. The V end lost 1 base, the J end lost 3 bases, and 9 bases lay between the germline ends. The CDR3 loop reads CASSIGGNDYGYTF. In nucleotides, the CDR3 is TGTGCCAGTAGTATAGGGGGCAACGACTATGGCTACACCTTC.

In its sample, this clone was seen once. CDR3 sequence reads: CASSWGGAATNEKLFF. CDR3 DNA: TGTGCCAGCAGTTGGGGAGGAGCTGCAACTAATGAAAAACTGTTTTTT. The V and J genes are TRBV27 and TRBJ1-4; no definite D call. The ends were cut back, 4 bases at V and 0 bases at J, with 12 bases in the middle. Germline-derived CDR1 and CDR2 are MNHEY and SMNVEV (reference sequence). The CDR3 is 16 residues long.

The rearrangement uses TRBV19 and TRBJ1-4; 7 nucleotides agree with TRBD1. The germline V gene encodes CDR1 LNHDA and CDR2 SQIVND (reference sequence). This CDR3 is 16 amino acids long. V was pared by 3 bases and J by 7 bases, with 11 bases of the junction left unmatched. The CDR3 DNA follows: TGTGCCAGTAGTATGCCCGCCCGACAGGGAGGTGAAAAACTGTTTTTT. The encoded protein is CASSMPARQGGEKLFF.

The rearrangement joins TRBV7-9 to TRBJ2-7; TRBD2 is a possible D gene (6 bases). Trimming left V 8 bases short and J 6 bases short, with 17 bases between. The CDR3 has 13 amino acids. Germline loops: CDR1 SEHNR, CDR2 FQNEAQ (reference sequence). CDR3 DNA sequence: TGTGCCAGCGGGGAGGCCAGATTGAGCGAGCAGTACTTC. Protein product: CASGEARLSEQYF. Combining the CDR3 with reference TRBV7-9 and TRBJ2-7 gives the whole variable domain DTGVSQNPRHKITKRGQNVTFRCDPISEHNRLYWYRQTLGQGPEFLTYFQNEAQLEKSRLLSDRFSAERPKGSFSTLEIQRTEQGDSAMYLCASGEARLSEQYFGPGTRLTVT.

The genes are TRBV14 and TRBJ2-2, with D perhaps matching TRBD1 (6 bases). V was pared by 0 bases and J by 4 bases, with 12 bases between. The germline CDR1 and CDR2 sequences are SGHDN and FVKESK. CDR3 length equals 16 residues. The CDR3: CASSQDRGSSTGELFF. CDR3 nucleotide sequence: TGTGCCAGCAGCCAAGATAGGGGGTCGAGCACCGGGGAGCTGTTTTTT.

The chain couples TRBV11-3 to TRBJ2-1; no clear D gene. Looked up from germline, CDR1 is SGHNT and CDR2 is YENEEA. The CDR3 has 14 amino acids. Trimming shortened V by 0 bases and J by 0 bases, and 3 bases separated the two germline ends. CDR3 in amino acids: CASSLDGSYNEQFF. The DNA of the CDR3 is TGTGCCAGCAGCTTAGATGGCTCCTACAATGAGCAGTTCTTC.

The chain is built from TRBV18 and TRBJ1-1, with D possibly matching TRBD1 (5 bases). The CDR3 has 14 residues. Germline V gene sequence: CDR1 KGHSH, CDR2 LQKENI. The V and J ends lost 3 bases and 6 bases respectively, with 14 bases between them. The DNA of the CDR3 is TGTGCCAGCTCACCCCCGGCCCCCAGGGCTGAAGCTTTCTTT. Translation: CASSPPAPRAEAFF.

The rearrangement joins TRBV15 to TRBJ1-2; D not certain. The CDR3 runs 11 residues. Germline lookup yields CDR1 LNHNV and CDR2 YYDKDF (reference sequence). Trimming took off 8 bases at V and 4 bases at J, with 8 bases between the two ends. CDR3 region: CATGGGYGYTF. In nucleotides, the CDR3 is TGTGCCACCGGCGGTGGCTATGGCTACACCTTC.

This sequence joins TRBV27 and TRBJ2-7, with D uncertain. Germline V gives CDR1 MNHEY, CDR2 SMNVEV (reference sequence). The V gene lost 7 bases and the J gene lost 4 bases, with 11 bases spanning the gap. The CDR3 is made up of 12 amino acids. The CDR3 reads CASTLREYEQYF. The DNA for the CDR3 is TGTGCCAGCACCCTCCGCGAATACGAGCAGTACTTC.

CDR3: CASSLTGNTEAFF. The CDR3 region has the DNA TGTGCCAGCAGTTTAACAGGGAACACTGAAGCTTTCTTT. The chain has TRBV2 and TRBJ1-1; a possible D gene is TRBD1 (5 bases). Trimming removed 5 bases from V and 1 base from J, with 8 bases in between. The germline gives CDR1 SNHLY, CDR2 FYNNEI. The CDR3 has 13 amino acids.